This T cell receptor (beta chain) comes out of a study of T cell responses to AZD1222 COVID-19 vaccine. V trimming: 5 bases; J trimming: 10 bases; junction bases outside the gene matches: 8. Germline CDR1 and CDR2: KGHDR and SFDVKD. The CDR3 has 14 amino acids. Repertoires were generated with immunoSEQ multiplex PCR, while TCRdb's copy carries only in-frame clones and drops some. This sample yields 100,000 to 150,000 clones, of which 88% are seen a single time; roughly 7.4% belongs to the top ten. Study-wide results and limits: The number of AZD1222 recipients seropositive at baseline was only 6 or 7. Clonal diversity may have been underestimated, and the donors were mostly white British, with more females than males.

This clone was observed once. The target antigen is unknown. The sequence derives from an adult in good health. This chain connects TRBV24-1 to TRBJ2-1, with 9 bases lining up with TRBD2. The specimen was peripheral blood, collected on day 0 of AZD1222 vaccination. CDR3 region: CATSGYPGTSEQFF. DNA for the CDR3: TGTGCCACCAGTGGTTACCCCGGGACTAGCGAGCAGTTCTTC.